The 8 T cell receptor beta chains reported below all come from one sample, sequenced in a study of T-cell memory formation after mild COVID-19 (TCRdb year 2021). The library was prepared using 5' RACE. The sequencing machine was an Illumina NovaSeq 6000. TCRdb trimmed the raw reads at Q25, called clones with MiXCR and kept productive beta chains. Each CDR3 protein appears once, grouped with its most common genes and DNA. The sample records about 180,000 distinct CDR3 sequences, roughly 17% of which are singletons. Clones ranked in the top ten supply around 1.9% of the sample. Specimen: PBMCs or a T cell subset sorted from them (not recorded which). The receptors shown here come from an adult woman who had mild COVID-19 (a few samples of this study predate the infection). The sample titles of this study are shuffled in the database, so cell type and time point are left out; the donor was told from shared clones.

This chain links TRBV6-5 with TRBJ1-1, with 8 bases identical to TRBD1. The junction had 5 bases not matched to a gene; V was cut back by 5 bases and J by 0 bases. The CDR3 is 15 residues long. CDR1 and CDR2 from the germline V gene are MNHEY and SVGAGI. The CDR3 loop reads CASSGAGGLNTEAFF. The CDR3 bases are TGTGCCAGCAGTGGGGCAGGGGGCTTGAACACTGAAGCTTTCTTT.

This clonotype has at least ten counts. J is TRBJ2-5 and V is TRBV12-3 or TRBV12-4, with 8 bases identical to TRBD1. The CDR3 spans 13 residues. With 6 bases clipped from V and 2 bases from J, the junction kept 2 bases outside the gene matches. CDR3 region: CASSRDRQETQYF. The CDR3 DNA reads TGTGCCAGCAGCCGGGACAGGCAAGAGACCCAGTACTTC.

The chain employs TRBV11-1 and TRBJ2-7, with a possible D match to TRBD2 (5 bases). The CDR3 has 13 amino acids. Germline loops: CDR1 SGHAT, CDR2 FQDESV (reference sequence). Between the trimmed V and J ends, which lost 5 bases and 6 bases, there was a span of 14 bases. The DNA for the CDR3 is TGTGCCAGCAGCACCAGCAATCGGGGCGAGCAGTACTTC. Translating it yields CASSTSNRGEQYF.

The CDR3 bases are TGTGCCAGCAGCTCGAGGGGGACAGGGCCCTACGAGCAGTACTTC. Its protein product is CASSSRGTGPYEQYF. This rearrangement joins TRBV7-2 to TRBJ2-7, with 9 bases lining up with TRBD1. Germline lookup yields CDR1 SGHTA and CDR2 FQGNSA. The CDR3 consists of 15 residues. The J segment lost 2 bases and the V segment lost 4 bases, leaving 6 bases of the junction unmatched. Full variable domain (outside the CDR3, taken from reference TRBV7-2 and TRBJ2-7): GAGVSQSPSNKVTEKGKDVELRCDPISGHTALYWYRQSLGQGLEFLIYFQGNSAPDKSGLPSDRFSAERTGGSVSTLTIQRTQQEDSAVYLCASSSRGTGPYEQYFGPGTRLTVT.

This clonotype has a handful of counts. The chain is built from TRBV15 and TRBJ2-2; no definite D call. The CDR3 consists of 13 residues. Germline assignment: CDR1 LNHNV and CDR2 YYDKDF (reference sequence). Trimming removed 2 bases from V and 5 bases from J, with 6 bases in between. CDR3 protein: CATSRSNTGELFF. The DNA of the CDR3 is TGTGCCACCAGCAGATCCAATACCGGGGAGCTGTTTTTT.

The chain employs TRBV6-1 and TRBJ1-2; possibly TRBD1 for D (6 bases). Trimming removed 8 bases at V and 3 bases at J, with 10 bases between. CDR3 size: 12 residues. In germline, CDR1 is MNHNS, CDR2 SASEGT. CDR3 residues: CASSTGDYGYTF. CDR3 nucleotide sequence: TGTGCCAGCTCGACAGGAGACTATGGCTACACCTTC.

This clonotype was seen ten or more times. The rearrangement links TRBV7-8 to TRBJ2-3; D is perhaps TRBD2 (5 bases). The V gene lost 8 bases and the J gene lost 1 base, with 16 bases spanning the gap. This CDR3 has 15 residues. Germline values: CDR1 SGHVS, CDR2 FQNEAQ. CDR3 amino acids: CASSALPAGTDTQYF. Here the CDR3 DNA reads TGTGCCAGCTCCGCCCTTCCAGCGGGCACAGATACGCAGTATTTT.

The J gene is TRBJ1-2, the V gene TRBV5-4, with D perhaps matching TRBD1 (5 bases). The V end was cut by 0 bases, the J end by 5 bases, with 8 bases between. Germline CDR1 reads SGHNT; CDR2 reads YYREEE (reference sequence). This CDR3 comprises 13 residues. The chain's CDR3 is CASSLDRRYGYTF. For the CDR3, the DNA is TGTGCCAGCAGCTTGGACAGGCGGTATGGCTACACCTTC.